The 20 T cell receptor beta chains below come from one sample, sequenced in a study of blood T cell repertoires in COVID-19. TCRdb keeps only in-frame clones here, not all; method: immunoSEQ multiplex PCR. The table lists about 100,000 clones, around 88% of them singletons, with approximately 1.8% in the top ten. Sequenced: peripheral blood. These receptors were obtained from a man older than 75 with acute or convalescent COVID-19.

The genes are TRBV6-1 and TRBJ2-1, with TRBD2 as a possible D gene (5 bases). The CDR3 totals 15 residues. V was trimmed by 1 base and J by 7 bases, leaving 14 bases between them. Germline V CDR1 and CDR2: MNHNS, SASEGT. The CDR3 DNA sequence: TGTGCCAGCAGTGAAGGGGTGGGAGTGGGAAATGAGCAGTTCTTC. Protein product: CASSEGVGVGNEQFF.

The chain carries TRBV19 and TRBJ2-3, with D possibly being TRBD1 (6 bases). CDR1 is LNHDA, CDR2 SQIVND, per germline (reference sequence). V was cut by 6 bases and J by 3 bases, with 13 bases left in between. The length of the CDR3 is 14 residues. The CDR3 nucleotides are TGTGCCAGTAGGAAGGGGGTAAGGACAGATACGCAGTATTTT. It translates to CASRKGVRTDTQYF.

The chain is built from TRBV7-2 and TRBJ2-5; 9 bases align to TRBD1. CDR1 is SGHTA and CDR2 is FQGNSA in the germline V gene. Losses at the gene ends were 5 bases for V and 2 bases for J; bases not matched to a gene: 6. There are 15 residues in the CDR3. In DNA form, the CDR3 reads TGTGCCAGCAGCCCGACAGGGGGTGGGCAAGAGACCCAGTACTTC. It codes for CASSPTGGGQETQYF.

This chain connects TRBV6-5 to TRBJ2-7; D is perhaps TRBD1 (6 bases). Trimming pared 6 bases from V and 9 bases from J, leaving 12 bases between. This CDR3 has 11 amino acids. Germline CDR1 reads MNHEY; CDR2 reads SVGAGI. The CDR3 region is CASRWQGRQYF. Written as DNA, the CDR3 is TGTGCCAGCAGGTGGCAGGGGAGGCAGTACTTC.

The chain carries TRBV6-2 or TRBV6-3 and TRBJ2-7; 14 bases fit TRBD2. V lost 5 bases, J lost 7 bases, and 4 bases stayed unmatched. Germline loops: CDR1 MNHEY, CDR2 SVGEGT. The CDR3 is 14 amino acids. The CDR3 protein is CASSRTSGRMEQYF. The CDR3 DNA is TGTGCCAGCAGTCGGACTAGCGGGAGGATGGAGCAGTACTTC.

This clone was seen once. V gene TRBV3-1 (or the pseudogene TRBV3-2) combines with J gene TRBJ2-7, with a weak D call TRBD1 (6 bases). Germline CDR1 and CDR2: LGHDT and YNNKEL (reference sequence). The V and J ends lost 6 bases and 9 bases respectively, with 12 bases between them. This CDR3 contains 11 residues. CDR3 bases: TGTGCCAGCAGGTCAACAGGGCCGCAGTACTTC. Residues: CASRSTGPQYF.

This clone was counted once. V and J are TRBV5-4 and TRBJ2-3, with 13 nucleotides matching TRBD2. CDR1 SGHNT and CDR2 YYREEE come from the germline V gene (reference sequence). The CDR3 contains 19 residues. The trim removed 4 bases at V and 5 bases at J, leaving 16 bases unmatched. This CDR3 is CASSPGRPGLAGRGDTQYF. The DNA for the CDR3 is TGTGCCAGCAGCCCAGGTCGGCCGGGACTAGCGGGACGTGGAGATACGCAGTATTTT.

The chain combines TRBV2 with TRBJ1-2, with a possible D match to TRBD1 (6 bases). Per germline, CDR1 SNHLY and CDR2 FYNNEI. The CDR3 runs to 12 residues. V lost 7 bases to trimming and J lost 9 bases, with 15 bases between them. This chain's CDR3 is CASTVGQLSYTF. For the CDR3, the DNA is TGTGCCAGCACCGTCGGACAGCTGAGCTACACCTTC.

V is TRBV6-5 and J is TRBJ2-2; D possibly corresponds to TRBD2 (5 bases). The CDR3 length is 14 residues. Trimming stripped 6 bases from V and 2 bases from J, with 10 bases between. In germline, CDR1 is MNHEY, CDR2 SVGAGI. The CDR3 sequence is CASRRAANTGELFF. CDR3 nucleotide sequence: TGTGCCAGCAGGAGGGCAGCAAACACCGGGGAGCTGTTTTTT.

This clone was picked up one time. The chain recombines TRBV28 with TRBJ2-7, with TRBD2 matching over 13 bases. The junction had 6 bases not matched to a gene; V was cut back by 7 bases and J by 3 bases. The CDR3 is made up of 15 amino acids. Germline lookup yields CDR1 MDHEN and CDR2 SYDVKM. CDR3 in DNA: TGTGCCAGCACACTAGCGGGAGGGGACCACTACGAGCAGTACTTC. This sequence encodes CASTLAGGDHYEQYF. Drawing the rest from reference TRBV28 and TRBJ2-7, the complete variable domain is DVKVTQSSRYLVKRTGEKVFLECVQDMDHENMFWYRQDPGLGLRLIYFSYDVKMKEKGDIPEGYSVSREKKERFSLILESASTNQTSMYLCASTLAGGDHYEQYFGPGTRLTVT.

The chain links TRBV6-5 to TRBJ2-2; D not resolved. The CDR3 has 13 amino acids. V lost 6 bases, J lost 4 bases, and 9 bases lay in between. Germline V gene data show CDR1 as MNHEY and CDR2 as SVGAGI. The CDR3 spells CASSRQGTGELFF. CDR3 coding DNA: TGTGCCAGCAGCAGACAAGGCACCGGGGAGCTGTTTTTT.

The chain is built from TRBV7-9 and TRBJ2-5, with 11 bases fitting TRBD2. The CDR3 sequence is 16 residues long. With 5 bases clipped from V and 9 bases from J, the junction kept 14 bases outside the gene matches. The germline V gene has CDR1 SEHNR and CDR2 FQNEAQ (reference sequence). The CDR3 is CASSPGTSGPKVAQYF. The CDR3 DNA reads TGTGCCAGCAGCCCGGGGACTAGCGGCCCCAAGGTGGCCCAGTACTTC.

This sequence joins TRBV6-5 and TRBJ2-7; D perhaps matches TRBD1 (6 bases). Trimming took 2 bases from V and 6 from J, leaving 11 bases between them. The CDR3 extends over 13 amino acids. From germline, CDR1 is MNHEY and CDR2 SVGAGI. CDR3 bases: TGTGCCAGCAGTTACACGGCAGGGGCCGAGCAGTACTTC. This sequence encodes CASSYTAGAEQYF.

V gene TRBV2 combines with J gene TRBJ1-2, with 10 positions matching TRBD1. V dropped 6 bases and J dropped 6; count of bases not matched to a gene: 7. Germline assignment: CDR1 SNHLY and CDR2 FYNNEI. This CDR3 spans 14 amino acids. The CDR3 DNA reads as TGTGCCAGCAGAAGACAGGGGGCTGGCGATGGCTACACCTTC. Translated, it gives CASRRQGAGDGYTF.

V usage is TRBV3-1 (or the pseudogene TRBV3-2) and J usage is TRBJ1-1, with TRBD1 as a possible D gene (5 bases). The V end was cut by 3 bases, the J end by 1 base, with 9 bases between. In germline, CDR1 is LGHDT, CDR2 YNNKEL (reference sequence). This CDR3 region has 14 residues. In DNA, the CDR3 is TGTGCCAGCAGCCAGGCGGGGGGGAACACTGAAGCTTTCTTT. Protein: CASSQAGGNTEAFF.

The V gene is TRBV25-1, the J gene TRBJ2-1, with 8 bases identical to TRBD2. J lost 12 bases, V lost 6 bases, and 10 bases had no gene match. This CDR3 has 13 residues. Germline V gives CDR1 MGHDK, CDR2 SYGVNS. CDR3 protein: CASSAVPGLGQFF. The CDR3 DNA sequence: TGTGCCAGCAGCGCCGTACCGGGACTAGGGCAGTTCTTC.

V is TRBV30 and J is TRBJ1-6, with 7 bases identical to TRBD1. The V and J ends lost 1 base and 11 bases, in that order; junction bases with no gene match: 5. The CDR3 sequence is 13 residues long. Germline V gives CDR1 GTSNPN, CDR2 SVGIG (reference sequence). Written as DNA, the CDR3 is TGTGCCTGGAGTGAACAGGGGAGCGCACCCCTCCACTTT. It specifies CAWSEQGSAPLHF. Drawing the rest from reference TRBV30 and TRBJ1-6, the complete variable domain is SQTIHQWPATLVQPVGSPLSLECTVEGTSNPNLYWYRQAAGRGLQLLFYSVGIGQISSEVPQNLSASRPQDRQFILSSKKLLLSDSGFYLCAWSEQGSAPLHFGNGTRLTVT.

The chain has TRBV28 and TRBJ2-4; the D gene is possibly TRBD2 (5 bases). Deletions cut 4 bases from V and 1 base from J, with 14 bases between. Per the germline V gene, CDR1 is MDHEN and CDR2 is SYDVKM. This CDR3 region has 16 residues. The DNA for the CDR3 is TGTGCCAGCAGTTCCTGGACTTCTGAGGCCAAAAACATTCAGTACTTC. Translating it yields CASSSWTSEAKNIQYF.

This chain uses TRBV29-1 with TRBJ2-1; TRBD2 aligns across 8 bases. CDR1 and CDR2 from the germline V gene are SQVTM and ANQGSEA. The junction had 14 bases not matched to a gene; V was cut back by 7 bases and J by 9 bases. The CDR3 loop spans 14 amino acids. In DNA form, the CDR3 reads TGCAGCGGACGACTGTCGGGAGGGCCGCTTGAGCAGTTCTTC. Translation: CSGRLSGGPLEQFF.

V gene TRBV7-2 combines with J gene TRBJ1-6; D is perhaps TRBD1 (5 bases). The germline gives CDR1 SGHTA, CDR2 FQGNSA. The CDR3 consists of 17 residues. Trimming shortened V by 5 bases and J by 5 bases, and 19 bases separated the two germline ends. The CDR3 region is CASSLGGYNRNNSPLHF. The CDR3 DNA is TGTGCCAGCAGCCTTGGGGGGTATAATCGAAATAATTCACCCCTCCACTTT.